This T cell receptor beta chain was documented in a study of persistence of HIV-infected CD4 T cells. The immunoSEQ assay was version 4, run in survey mode. Template was genomic DNA at 10 ng/uL, with up to 1 ug used per sample. Repertoires were generated with immunoSEQ multiplex PCR, while TCRdb's copy carries only in-frame clones and drops some. The sample has 36,000 or so clones; around four fifths are singletons. Study-wide points: CMV- and Gag-responding cells had lower TCRbeta richness than CD3/CD28-responding cells.

This clone turned up a few times. Its antigen is unknown. Trimming stripped 0 bases from V and 6 bases from J, with 11 bases between. The germline V gene encodes CDR1 LGHDT and CDR2 YNNKEL (reference sequence). The CDR3 spans 15 residues. Cells were stimulated with overlapping HIV-1 Gag 15-mer peptides. Memory cells lacking CD40L and CD69 with high CD45RO were sorted. The sample was cultured CD4+ T cells from PBMCs, taken from a patient who received antiretroviral therapy. The chain combines TRBV3-1 (or the pseudogene TRBV3-2) with TRBJ2-2; D perhaps matches TRBD1 (5 bases). The TCR originated in an adult with HIV. The donor label of this sample is uncertain. The CDR3 here is CASSQELRGSGELFF. In DNA form, the CDR3 reads TGTGCCAGCAGCCAAGAACTAAGGGGTTCCGGGGAGCTGTTTTTT.